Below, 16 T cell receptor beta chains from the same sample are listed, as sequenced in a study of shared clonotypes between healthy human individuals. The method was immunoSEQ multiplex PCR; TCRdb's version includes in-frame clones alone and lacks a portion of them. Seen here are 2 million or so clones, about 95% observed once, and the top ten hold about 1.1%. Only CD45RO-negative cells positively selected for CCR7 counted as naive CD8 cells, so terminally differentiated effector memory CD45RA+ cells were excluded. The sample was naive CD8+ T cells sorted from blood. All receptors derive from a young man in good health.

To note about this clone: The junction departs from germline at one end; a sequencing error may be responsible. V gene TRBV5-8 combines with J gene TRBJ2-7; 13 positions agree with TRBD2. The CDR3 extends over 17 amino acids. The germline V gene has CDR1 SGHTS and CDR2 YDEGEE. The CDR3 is CASSLGLAGTPPYEQYF. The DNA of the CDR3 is TGTGCCAGCAGTTTGGGACTAGCGGGAACTCCTCCCTACGAGCAGTACTTC. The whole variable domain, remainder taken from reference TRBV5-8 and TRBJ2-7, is EAGVTQSPTHLIKTRGQQATLRCSPISGHTSVYWYQQALGLGLQFLLWYDEGEERNRGNFPPRFSGRQFPNYSSELNVNALELEDSALYLCASSLGLAGTPPYEQYFGPGTRLTVT.

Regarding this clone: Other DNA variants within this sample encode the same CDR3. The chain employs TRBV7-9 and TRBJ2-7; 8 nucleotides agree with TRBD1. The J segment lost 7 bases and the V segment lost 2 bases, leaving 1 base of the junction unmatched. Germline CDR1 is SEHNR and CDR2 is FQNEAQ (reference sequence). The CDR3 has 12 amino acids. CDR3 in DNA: TGTGCCAGCAGCTTAACAGGGGGGGAGCAGTACTTC. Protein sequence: CASSLTGGEQYF.

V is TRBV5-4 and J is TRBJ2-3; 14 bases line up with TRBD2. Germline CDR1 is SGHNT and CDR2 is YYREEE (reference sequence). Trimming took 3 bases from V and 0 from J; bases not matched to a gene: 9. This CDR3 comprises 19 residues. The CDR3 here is CASSYRLAGGGMSTDTQYF. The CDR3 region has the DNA TGTGCCAGCAGCTATCGACTAGCGGGAGGGGGAATGAGCACAGATACGCAGTATTTT.

The CDR3 region is CASSPPGIELGNEQYF. CDR3 DNA sequence: TGTGCCAGTAGTCCTCCGGGAATCGAACTGGGGAACGAGCAGTACTTC. The chain has TRBV19 and TRBJ2-7, with a possible D match to TRBD2 (5 bases). V lost 5 bases, J lost 5 bases, and 22 bases lay in between. Germline lookup yields CDR1 LNHDA and CDR2 SQIVND (reference sequence). CDR3 length: 16 amino acids.

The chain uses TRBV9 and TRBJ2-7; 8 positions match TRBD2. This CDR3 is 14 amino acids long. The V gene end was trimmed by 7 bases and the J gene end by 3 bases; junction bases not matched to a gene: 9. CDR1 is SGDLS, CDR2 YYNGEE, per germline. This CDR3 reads CASGPGSGSYEQYF. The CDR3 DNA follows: TGTGCCAGCGGGCCAGGGAGCGGGAGCTACGAGCAGTACTTC.

The CDR3 sequence: CASRRKRDSYEQYF. In nucleotides, the CDR3 is TGTGCCAGCAGACGAAAACGGGATTCCTACGAGCAGTACTTC. This rearrangement joins TRBV7-2 to TRBJ2-7, with a possible D match to TRBD2 (5 bases). CDR3 length: 14 residues. Germline CDR1 is SGHTA and CDR2 is FQGNSA. Between the trimmed V and J ends, which lost 6 bases and 1 base, there was a span of 13 bases.

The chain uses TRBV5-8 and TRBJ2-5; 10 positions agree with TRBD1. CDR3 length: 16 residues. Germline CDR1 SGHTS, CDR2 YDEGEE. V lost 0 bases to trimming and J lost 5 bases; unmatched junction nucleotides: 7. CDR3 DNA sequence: TGTGCCAGCAGCTTGGTACGACAGGGGGCCCGGGAGACCCAGTACTTC. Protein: CASSLVRQGARETQYF. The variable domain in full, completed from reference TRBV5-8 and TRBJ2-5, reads EAGVTQSPTHLIKTRGQQATLRCSPISGHTSVYWYQQALGLGLQFLLWYDEGEERNRGNFPPRFSGRQFPNYSSELNVNALELEDSALYLCASSLVRQGARETQYFGPGTRLLVL.

CDR3 in amino acids: CASSPLGGGQGGELFF. CDR3 sequence (DNA): TGCGCCAGCAGCCCCCTCGGGGGGGGGCAAGGAGGGGAGCTGTTTTTT. V is TRBV4-1 and J is TRBJ2-2, with 8 bases fitting TRBD2. The CDR3 is 16 amino acids. The germline gives CDR1 MGHRA, CDR2 YSYEKL. With V trimmed by 4 bases and J by 8 bases, 12 bases remained unmatched.

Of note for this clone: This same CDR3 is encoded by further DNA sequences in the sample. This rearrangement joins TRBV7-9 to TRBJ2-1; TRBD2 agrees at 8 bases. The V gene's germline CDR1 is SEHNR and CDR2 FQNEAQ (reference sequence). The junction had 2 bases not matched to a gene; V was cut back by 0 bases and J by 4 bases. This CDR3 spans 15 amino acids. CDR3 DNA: TGTGCCAGCAGCTTAGCAGCGGGGGCTTACAATGAGCAGTTCTTC. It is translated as CASSLAAGAYNEQFF.

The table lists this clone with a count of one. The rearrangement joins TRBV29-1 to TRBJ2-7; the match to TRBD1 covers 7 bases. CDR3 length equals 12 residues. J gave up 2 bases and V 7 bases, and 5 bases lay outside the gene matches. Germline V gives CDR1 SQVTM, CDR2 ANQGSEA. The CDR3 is CSARDSPYEQYF. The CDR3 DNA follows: TGCAGCGCCCGGGACAGTCCCTACGAGCAGTACTTC.

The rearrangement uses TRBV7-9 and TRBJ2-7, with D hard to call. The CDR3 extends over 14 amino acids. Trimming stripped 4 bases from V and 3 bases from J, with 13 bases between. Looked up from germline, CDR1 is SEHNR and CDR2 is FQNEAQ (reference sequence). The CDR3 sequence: CASSSRDWGYEQYF. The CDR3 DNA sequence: TGTGCCAGCAGCTCCAGAGATTGGGGCTACGAGCAGTACTTC.

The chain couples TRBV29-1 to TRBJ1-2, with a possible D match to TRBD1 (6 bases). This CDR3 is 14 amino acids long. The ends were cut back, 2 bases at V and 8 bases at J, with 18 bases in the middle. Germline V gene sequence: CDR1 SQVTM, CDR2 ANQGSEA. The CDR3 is CSVESRGNSRGYTF. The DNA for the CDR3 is TGCAGCGTTGAATCCAGGGGTAATTCTCGGGGCTACACCTTC.

This CDR3 is CASSYGVATEAFF. CDR3 coding DNA: TGTGCCAGCAGTTACGGGGTGGCCACTGAAGCTTTCTTT. The rearrangement uses TRBV6-5 and TRBJ1-1; D is uncertain. Germline V gene lookup returns CDR1 MNHEY and CDR2 SVGAGI. V lost 2 bases and J 4 bases, leaving 8 bases between the germline ends. The CDR3 is made up of 13 amino acids.

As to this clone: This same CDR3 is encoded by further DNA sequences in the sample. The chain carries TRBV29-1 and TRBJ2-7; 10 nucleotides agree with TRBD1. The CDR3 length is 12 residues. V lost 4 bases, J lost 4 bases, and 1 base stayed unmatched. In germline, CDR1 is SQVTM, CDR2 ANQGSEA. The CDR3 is CSVGDRGYEQYF. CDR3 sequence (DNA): TGCAGCGTTGGGGACAGGGGTTACGAGCAGTACTTC.

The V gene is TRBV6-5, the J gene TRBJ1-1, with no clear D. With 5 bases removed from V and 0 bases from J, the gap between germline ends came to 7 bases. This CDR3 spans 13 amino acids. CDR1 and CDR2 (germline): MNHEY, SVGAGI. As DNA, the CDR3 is TGTGCCAGCAGTCTTTGGATGAACACTGAAGCTTTCTTT. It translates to CASSLWMNTEAFF.

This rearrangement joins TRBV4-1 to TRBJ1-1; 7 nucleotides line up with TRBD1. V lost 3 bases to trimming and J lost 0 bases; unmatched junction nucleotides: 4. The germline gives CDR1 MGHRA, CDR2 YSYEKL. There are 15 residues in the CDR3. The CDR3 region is CASSHRQGVNTEAFF. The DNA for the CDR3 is TGCGCCAGCAGCCACAGACAGGGAGTGAACACTGAAGCTTTCTTT.